The entry below describes one T cell receptor beta chain. This clone showed up just a few times. Its antigen specificity is not known. No much larger clonotype is one base removed from it; base qualities were not supplied. What the time point label conveys for this sample: blood sample drawn before combined kidney and bone marrow transplant. Unstimulated Tregs (CD4+CD25+CD127-), CD4+ non-Tregs (CD4+CD25-), CD4 and CD8 cells were FACS-sorted from thawed PBMCs. Prior to Treg sorting, thawed PBMCs were rested overnight at 37 degrees C with 200 to 250 IU/ml IL-2. The patients were a few recipients of combined kidney and bone marrow transplants from the ITN036ST trial, and samples were available only from these trial subjects. Healthy control blood was processed by Ficoll density gradient to PBMCs and cryopreserved; patient PBMCs were collected before and after transplant. The data stem from a study of Tregs in tolerant kidney transplant recipients (dated by TCRdb to about 2019). Regarding the study in general: Transplants used related donors with nonmyeloablative bone marrow transplantation; mixed chimerism was transient in the human trials. TCRbeta sequencing was used in the study to identify donor-specific regulatory T cells before combined kidney and bone marrow transplantation, and the identified cells were then tracked after transplant.

From cysteine to phenylalanine, the CDR3 is 14 amino acids long. This entry keeps only the CDR3 DNA: 42 bases, framed from base 1. Cut back by 2 bases and 1 base, the V and J ends lie 9 bases apart. CDR1 and CDR2, looked up from the germline V gene, are MNHEY and SVGAGI. Results the study describes overall, beyond this receptor: For some patients, the PCR primers changed as time went on, which meant samples from those patients could not be compared with one another at the nucleotide level. Because the study included only a small number of patients, the results must be confirmed in larger populations and under other immunosuppression protocols. In tolerant patients, the expansion of donor-specific Tregs was greater than global Treg expansion, suggesting that the expansion was antigen-driven rather than nonspecific. Biological reproducibility was not directly assessed, although technical replication error appeared to be minimal. Expanding Tregs with activated donor B cells appeared to identify the most biologically relevant and donor-specific TCRbeta repertoire.

For TCRbeta CDR3 sequencing, genomic DNA from the sorted cells was extracted using the QIAGEN DNeasy Blood and Tissue Kit. High-throughput TCRbeta CDR3 sequencing, including PCR amplification with bias correction and internal controls, was performed commercially through immunoSEQ. In the paper's pipeline: A unique productive TCRbeta sequence was defined by the CDR3 nucleotide sequence when primers matched, and otherwise by the CDR3 amino acid sequence together with the Vbeta and Jbeta genes. Sorting error was corrected by removing sequences shared between sorted populations at a frequency ratio of 2:1 or less, and the remaining shared sequences were assigned to the higher population. Sequences were defined as donor-reactive when expanded at least 5-fold in CFSE-low cells versus unstimulated cells and present at a frequency of at least 0.01% in CFSE-low cells. Repertoire divergence was quantified by Jensen-Shannon divergence using the top 100 TCRbeta sequences ranked by frequency. When a sample had multiple sequencing runs, each run was corrected for sorting error separately and the runs were then pooled. TCRdb stores this immuneACCESS table with in-frame sequences only. Part of the clones is absent; in the studies checked, under half of the shortfall reflects unresolved V genes, and no reason is known for the rest. V, J and clone size are taken as reported in that table, and D and trimming were inferred from the DNA itself. This sample has some 55,000 clones in its table, and 70% to 90% of those were observed once. 2.1% of the sample is taken by the ten largest.

This receptor chain uses TRBV6-5 and TRBJ2-7; TRBD1 is possibly the D segment (6 matching bases). The sample consisted of Tregs from blood, taken before the transplant. The sequence came from a human donor who received a combined kidney and bone marrow transplant. The CDR3 reads CASSYSRGSYEQYF. The DNA sequence is TGTGCCAGCAGTTACAGCAGGGGTTCCTACGAGCAGTACTTC.